These T cell receptor beta chains were read from a single sample in a study of control samples from healthy donors and cancer patients. Produced via immunoSEQ multiplex PCR; TCRdb's table is partial and in-frame only. Here the sample spans 120,000 or so clones, roughly nine tenths being singletons. Sequences were obtained from blood. The receptor source for this set is a woman in her late teens or twenties in good health. Each CDR3 is given with its conserved first and last residue. D genes are given only for firm matches. Part of the rows lack a size; the others show once, few, many or a class for expanded clones.

TRBV27	NA	NA	TRBJ2-1	TGTGCCAGCAGTAGATACTCAGCCTACAATGAGCAGTTCTTC	CASSRYSAYNEQFF
TRBV5-4	once	TRBD2	TRBJ2-7	TGTGCCAGCGGACCCACGCGGCTAGCGGGGACCTACGAGCAGTACTTC	CASGPTRLAGTYEQYF
TRBV4-3	NA	TRBD1	TRBJ2-1	TGCGCCAGCAGCCAGGCGGGACAGGGCAGCTACAATGAGCAGTTCTTC	CASSQAGQGSYNEQFF
TRBV11-2	NA	NA	TRBJ2-7	TGTGCCAGCAGCTTAGAGGACGAGCAGTACTTC	CASSLEDEQYF
TRBV6-6	once	TRBD1	TRBJ2-1	TGTGCCAGCAGCCCGGGACAGTTCTACAATGAGCAGTTCTTC	CASSPGQFYNEQFF
TRBV5-4	NA	TRBD1	TRBJ1-2	TGTGCCAGCAGCTGGCGGACAGGGTTGGGAGGGTCCTATGGCTACACCTTC	CASSWRTGLGGSYGYTF
TRBV2	NA	NA	TRBJ2-2	TGTGCCAGCAGTGAGGGATTGGGGGATTTGGCCGCCGGGGAGCTGTTTTTT	CASSEGLGDLAAGELFF
TRBV19	NA	TRBD1	TRBJ1-4	TGTGCCAGTAGTATAAGGACAGGGAGGGAAAAACTGTTTTTT	CASSIRTGREKLFF
TRBV7-2	NA	TRBD2	TRBJ2-7	TGTGCCAGCAGCTTGGGTCTAGCGGGGATCTACGAGCAGTACTTC	CASSLGLAGIYEQYF
TRBV6-6	NA	NA	TRBJ1-2	TGTGCCAGCAGTTACGGGTATTCGGGGGACTATGGCTACACCTTC	CASSYGYSGDYGYTF
TRBV4-2	NA	TRBD2	TRBJ2-3	TGTGCCAGCAGCCAAGACAATGCGGGACTAACCACTAGCACAGATACGCAGTATTTT	CASSQDNAGLTTSTDTQYF
TRBV28	NA	TRBD1	TRBJ2-1	TGTGCCAGCAGTCCACCACAGGGGGGTGAGCAGTTCTTC	CASSPPQGGEQFF
TRBV19	NA	NA	TRBJ2-7	TGTGCCAGTAGTACAGCAGGGCGCTACGAGCAGTACTTC	CASSTAGRYEQYF